Described below is a single TCR beta chain sequence and its context. Germline values: CDR1 SQVTM, CDR2 ANQGSEA. Trimming removed 3 bases from V and 9 bases from J, with 12 bases in between. CDR3 size: 11 residues. This sample was included in a study of identical twins. TCRdb redid the calling of the 5' RACE reads with MiXCR, one entry per CDR3 protein. The sample records a few hundred thousand distinct CDR3 sequences, approximately 17% being singletons. Sequencing used naive T cells sorted from blood. The J gene is TRBJ2-7, the V gene TRBV29-1; D gene unclear. The receptor's source is a man aged 45 to 65 in good health. CDR3 nucleotide sequence: TGCAGCGTTGACGCCCCTATCGGGCAGTACTTC. This sequence encodes CSVDAPIGQYF.